The 9 T cell receptor beta chains below come from one sample, sequenced in a study of blood T cell repertoires in COVID-19. Sequencing was performed with immunoSEQ multiplex PCR; in TCRdb, only in-frame clones are kept and a portion is missing. The sample has about 120,000 clones, over 65% seen once. The sequenced material came from peripheral blood. The source is a man in his 70s with acute or convalescent COVID-19.

The chain has TRBV30 and TRBJ1-1, with D unclear. CDR1 and CDR2 (germline): GTSNPN, SVGIG (reference sequence). The CDR3 extends over 11 amino acids. Between the trimmed V and J ends, which lost 5 bases and 7 bases, there was a span of 11 bases. The CDR3 spells CAWVTLNEAFF. Here the CDR3 DNA reads TGTGCCTGGGTAACATTAAATGAAGCTTTCTTT.

The chain uses TRBV3-1 (or the pseudogene TRBV3-2) and TRBJ1-1, with D possibly matching TRBD1 (6 bases). The CDR3 is 14 amino acids. V lost 0 bases to trimming and J lost 5 bases, with 10 bases between them. Germline V lookup: CDR1 LGHDT, CDR2 YNNKEL (reference sequence). The chain's CDR3 is CASSQEDRGTEAFF. CDR3 nucleotides: TGTGCCAGCAGCCAAGAGGACAGAGGGACTGAAGCTTTCTTT.

The chain recombines TRBV29-1 with TRBJ2-2, with TRBD1 identical over 9 bases. CDR3 size: 15 residues. With 7 bases clipped from V and 1 base from J, the junction kept 7 bases outside the gene matches. Germline CDR1 reads SQVTM; CDR2 reads ANQGSEA. The DNA of the CDR3 is TGCAGCGCCCTACCGGGACAGGGGAACACCGGGGAGCTGTTTTTT. It is translated as CSALPGQGNTGELFF.

The chain uses TRBV4-1 and TRBJ2-5; TRBD1 agrees at 8 bases. The CDR3 runs to 15 residues. Germline trimming cut 3 bases from V and 1 base from J; bases unmatched to any gene: 4. Per the germline V gene, CDR1 is MGHRA and CDR2 is YSYEKL. This CDR3 is CASSHLGQGQETQYF. The CDR3 bases are TGCGCCAGCAGCCACCTCGGACAGGGCCAAGAGACCCAGTACTTC.

The V call is TRBV2, the J call TRBJ2-6; 8 bases are a match to TRBD1. V was clipped by 6 bases and J by 1 base; unmatched bases: 5. The germline gives CDR1 SNHLY, CDR2 FYNNEI. There are 16 residues in the CDR3. The CDR3 DNA follows: TGTGCCAGCAGCGGGCGACAGGGGTCTGGGGCCAACGTCCTGACTTTC. Translation: CASSGRQGSGANVLTF.

The chain joins TRBV4-2 to TRBJ2-3, with 10 bases that match TRBD2. V dropped 3 bases and J dropped 2; count of bases not matched to a gene: 5. The CDR3 consists of 16 residues. CDR1 and CDR2 from the germline V gene are LGHNA and YNFKEQ. DNA of the CDR3: TGTGCCAGCAGCCAGAGAACTAGCGGGGACACAGATACGCAGTATTTT. Its protein product is CASSQRTSGDTDTQYF.

The gene calls are TRBV4-1 and TRBJ2-7, with TRBD1 as a possible D gene (5 bases). V lost 1 base and J 6 bases, leaving 19 bases between the germline ends. The germline V gene encodes CDR1 MGHRA and CDR2 YSYEKL. The CDR3 contains 16 residues. The CDR3 sequence is CASSQVGNRREGEQYF. In DNA form, the CDR3 reads TGCGCCAGCAGCCAAGTCGGTAATCGCAGGGAAGGCGAGCAGTACTTC.

The V gene is TRBV6-2 or TRBV6-3, the J gene TRBJ2-7; 11 bases fit TRBD2. CDR1 is MNHEY, CDR2 SVGEGT, per germline. V lost 2 bases, J lost 1 base, and 4 bases stayed unmatched. The CDR3 sequence is 16 residues long. The CDR3 nucleotides read TGTGCCAGCAGTTACGACCCTAGCGGGGGGTCCTACGAGCAGTACTTC. Translating gives CASSYDPSGGSYEQYF.

The J gene is TRBJ2-3, the V gene TRBV6-5; D is ambiguous. V was trimmed by 4 bases and J by 2 bases, leaving 13 bases between them. Germline CDR1 and CDR2: MNHEY and SVGAGI. The CDR3 consists of 15 residues. The CDR3 DNA sequence: TGTGCCAGCAGTTCCCCGAGGCAGTACACAGATACGCAGTATTTT. Its translation: CASSSPRQYTDTQYF.